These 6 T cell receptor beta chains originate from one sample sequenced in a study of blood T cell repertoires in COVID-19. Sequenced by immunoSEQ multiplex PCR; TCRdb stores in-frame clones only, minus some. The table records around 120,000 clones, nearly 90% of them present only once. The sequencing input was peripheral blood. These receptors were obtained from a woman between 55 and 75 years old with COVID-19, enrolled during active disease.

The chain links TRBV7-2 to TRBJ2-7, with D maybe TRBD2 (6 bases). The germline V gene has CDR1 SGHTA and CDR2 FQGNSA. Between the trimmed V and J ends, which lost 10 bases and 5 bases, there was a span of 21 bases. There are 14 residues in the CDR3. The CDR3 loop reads CATTPKEGPDEQYF. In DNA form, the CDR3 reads TGTGCCACCACACCTAAGGAGGGTCCGGACGAGCAGTACTTC.

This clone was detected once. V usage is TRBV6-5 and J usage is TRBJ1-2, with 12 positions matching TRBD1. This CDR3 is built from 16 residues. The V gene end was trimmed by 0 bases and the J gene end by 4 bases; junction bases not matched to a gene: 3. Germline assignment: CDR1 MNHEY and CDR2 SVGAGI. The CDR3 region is CASSYSLGQGAYGYTF. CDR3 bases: TGTGCCAGCAGTTACTCATTGGGACAGGGGGCCTATGGCTACACCTTC.

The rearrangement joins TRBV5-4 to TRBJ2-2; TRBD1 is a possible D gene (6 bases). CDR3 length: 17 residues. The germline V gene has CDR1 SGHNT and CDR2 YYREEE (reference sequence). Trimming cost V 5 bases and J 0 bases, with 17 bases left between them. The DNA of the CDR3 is TGTGCCAGCAGTTATTTACAGGGACCGGCGAACACCGGGGAGCTGTTTTTT. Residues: CASSYLQGPANTGELFF.

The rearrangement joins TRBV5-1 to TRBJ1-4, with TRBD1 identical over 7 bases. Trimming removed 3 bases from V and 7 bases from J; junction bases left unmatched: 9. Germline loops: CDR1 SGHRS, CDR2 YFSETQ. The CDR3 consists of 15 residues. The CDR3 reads CASSSRTGLTEKLFF. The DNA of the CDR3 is TGCGCCAGCAGCTCGAGGACAGGTTTAACTGAAAAACTGTTTTTT.

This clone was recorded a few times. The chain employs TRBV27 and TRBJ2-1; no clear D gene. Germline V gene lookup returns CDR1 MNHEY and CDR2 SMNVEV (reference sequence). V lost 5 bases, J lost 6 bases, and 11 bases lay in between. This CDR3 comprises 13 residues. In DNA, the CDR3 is TGTGCCAGCAGTGTTTCTACCCCCAATGAGCAGTTCTTC. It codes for CASSVSTPNEQFF.

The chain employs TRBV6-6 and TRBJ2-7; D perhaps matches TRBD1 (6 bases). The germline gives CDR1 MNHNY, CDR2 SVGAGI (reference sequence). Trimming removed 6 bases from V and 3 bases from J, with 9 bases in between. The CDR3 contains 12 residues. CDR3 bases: TGTGCCAGCAGCTCACAGGGCTACGAGCAGTACTTC. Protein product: CASSSQGYEQYF.